This TCR beta chain comes out of a study of lymphopenia after photon versus proton radiotherapy. Study-wide results and caveats: Post-nadir diversity loss with photons came from oligoclonal expansion, particularly CD8+ Temra cells. Proton therapy kept repertoires fairly stable, unlike photons, which gained effector/memory cells. Authors raise, but do not show, better survival with proton therapy.

The V gene's germline CDR1 is MDHEN and CDR2 SYDVKM. V was cut by 4 bases and J by 3 bases, with 9 bases left in between. The CDR3 extends over 13 amino acids. Sequencing used immunoSEQ multiplex PCR; TCRdb keeps in-frame clones, though not all of them. The sample carries about 39,000 clones, 92% recorded once. This clone was seen a few times. What it binds is not known. The origin of this receptor is a man aged 55-75 years with cholangiocarcinoma. This chain connects TRBV28 to TRBJ1-2; no firm D call. The sequencing here drew on peripheral blood, taken from a patient treated with photon-based radiotherapy. CDR3 sequence: CASSSSSYYGYTF. The CDR3 DNA reads as TGTGCCAGCAGTTCGAGCAGCTACTATGGCTACACCTTC.